This record concerns one T cell receptor (beta chain) sequence. The target of this receptor is not known. The record has no base qualities; no much larger clone is one base away. This entry belongs to a study of T cell changes during pregnancy in multiple sclerosis (dated by TCRdb to between 2019 and 2020). Background for the entire study: Changes in the T cell repertoire over the course of pregnancy were examined in this study in women with multiple sclerosis.

The method behind the library was the immunoSEQ multiplex PCR assay. TCRdb stores this immuneACCESS table with in-frame sequences only. Part of the clones is absent; in the studies checked, under half of the shortfall reflects unresolved V genes, and no reason is known for the rest. The sample yields tens of thousands of clones; 93% were counted once. Approximately 2.4% of the sample is taken by the ten largest. CDR1 and CDR2, looked up from the germline V gene (reference sequence), are PRHDT and FYEKMQ. From cysteine to phenylalanine, the CDR3 is 15 amino acids long. Only the CDR3 portion is preserved as DNA: 45 bases, with reading frame beginning at the first base. V is pruned by 5 bases and J by 0 bases, leaving 2 bases of the junction without a gene match.

The V gene is TRBV13 and the J gene is TRBJ2-3; 10 nucleotides in the junction match TRBD2. The clonotype comes from a female donor with multiple sclerosis, enrolled in a pregnancy study. This material consisted of peripheral blood, taken in the second trimester of pregnancy. CDR3 sequence: CASSLGLASTDTQYF. The nucleotide sequence is TGTGCCAGCAGCCTGGGACTAGCGAGCACAGATACGCAGTATTTT.